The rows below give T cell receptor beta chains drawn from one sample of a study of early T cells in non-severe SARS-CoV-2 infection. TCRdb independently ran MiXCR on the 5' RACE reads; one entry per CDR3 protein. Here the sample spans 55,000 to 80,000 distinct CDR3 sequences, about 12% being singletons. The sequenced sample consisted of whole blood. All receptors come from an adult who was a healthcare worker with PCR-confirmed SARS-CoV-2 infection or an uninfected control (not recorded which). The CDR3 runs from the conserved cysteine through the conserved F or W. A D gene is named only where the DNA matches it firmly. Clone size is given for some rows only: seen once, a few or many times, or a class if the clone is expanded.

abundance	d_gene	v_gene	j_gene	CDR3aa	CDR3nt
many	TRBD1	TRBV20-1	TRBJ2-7	CSARERTGRIGRGQYF	TGCAGTGCTAGAGAGCGGACAGGGAGAATTGGACGGGGGCAGTACTTC
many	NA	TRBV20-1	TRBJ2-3	CSARGGAGADTQYF	TGCAGTGCTAGGGGTGGAGCGGGCGCAGATACGCAGTATTTT
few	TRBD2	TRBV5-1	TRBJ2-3	CASSSSGGALADTQYF	TGCGCCAGCAGCTCTAGCGGGGGGGCATTAGCAGATACGCAGTATTTT
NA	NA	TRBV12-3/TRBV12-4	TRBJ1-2	CASSLQGNGYTF	TGTGCCAGCAGTTTACAGGGGAATGGCTACACCTTC
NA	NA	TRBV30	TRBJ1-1	CAWSVRSEAFF	TGTGCCTGGAGTGTAAGGAGCGAGGCTTTCTTT
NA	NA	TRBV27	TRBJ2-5	CASSLYEEETQYF	TGTGCCAGCAGTTTATATGAGGAAGAGACCCAGTACTTC
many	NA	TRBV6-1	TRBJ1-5	CASKLGNQPQHF	TGTGCCAGCAAGTTGGGCAATCAGCCCCAGCATTTT
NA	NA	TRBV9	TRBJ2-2	CASSVASTGTGELFF	TGTGCCAGCAGCGTAGCTAGTACTGGCACCGGGGAGCTGTTTTTT
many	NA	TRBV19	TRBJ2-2	CASSLDFGYTGELFF	TGTGCCAGTAGCCTGGACTTTGGATATACCGGGGAGCTGTTTTTT
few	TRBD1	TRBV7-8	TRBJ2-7	CASSPGPEINRGLPYEQYF	TGTGCCAGCAGCCCGGGACCGGAAATAAACAGGGGTCTTCCCTACGAGCAGTACTTC
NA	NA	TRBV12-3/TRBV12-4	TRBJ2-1	CASSGRRGRNEQFF	TGTGCCAGCAGTGGACGCAGGGGCCGGAATGAGCAGTTCTTC
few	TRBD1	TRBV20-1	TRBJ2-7	CSASGTGPYEQYF	TGCAGTGCCTCCGGGACAGGGCCGTACGAGCAGTACTTC
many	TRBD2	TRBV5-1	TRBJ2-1	CASSSAPAGLSNEQFF	TGCGCCAGCAGCTCCGCCCCAGCGGGATTAAGCAATGAGCAGTTCTTC
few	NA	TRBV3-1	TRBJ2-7	CASSQDRTKSYEQYF	TGTGCCAGCAGCCAAGATAGGACCAAGTCCTACGAGCAGTACTTC
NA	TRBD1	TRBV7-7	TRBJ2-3	CASSLATGPTDTQYF	TGTGCCAGCAGCTTAGCGACAGGGCCCACAGATACGCAGTATTTT
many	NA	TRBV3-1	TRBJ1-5	CASSPSPFSDQPQHF	TGTGCCAGCAGCCCTTCCCCTTTCAGTGATCAGCCCCAGCATTTT
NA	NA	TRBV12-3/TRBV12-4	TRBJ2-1	CASRPTGIGYNEQFF	TGTGCCAGCAGACCCACAGGGATCGGCTACAATGAGCAGTTCTTC
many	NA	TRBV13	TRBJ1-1	CASSFRVGTEAFF	TGTGCCAGCAGCTTTAGGGTGGGCACTGAAGCTTTCTTT
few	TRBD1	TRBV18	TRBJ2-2	CASSPRGQGANTGELFF	TGTGCCAGCTCACCACGAGGACAGGGGGCGAACACCGGGGAGCTGTTTTTT
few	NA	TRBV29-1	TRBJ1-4	CSATKEMSNEKLFF	TGCAGCGCTACCAAAGAAATGTCAAATGAAAAACTGTTTTTT
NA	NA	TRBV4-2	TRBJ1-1	CASSQDPTGPNTEAFF	TGTGCCAGCAGCCAAGACCCCACGGGTCCGAACACTGAAGCTTTCTTT
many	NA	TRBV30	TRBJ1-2	CAWTFAGPYGYTF	TGTGCCTGGACCTTTGCGGGCCCCTATGGCTACACCTTC
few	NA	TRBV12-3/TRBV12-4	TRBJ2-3	CASSFGRRTDTQYF	TGTGCCAGCAGTTTCGGCAGGCGCACAGATACGCAGTATTTT
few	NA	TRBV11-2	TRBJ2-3	CASRRLDTQYF	TGTGCCAGCAGGAGGTTGGATACGCAGTATTTT
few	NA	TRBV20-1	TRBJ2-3	CSASRREKGDTQYF	TGCAGTGCTAGTAGGCGGGAAAAGGGAGATACGCAGTATTTT
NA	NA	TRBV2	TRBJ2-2	CASTLMNTGELFF	TGTGCCAGCACCCTCATGAACACCGGGGAGCTGTTTTTT
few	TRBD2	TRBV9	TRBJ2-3	CASSTSGRTDTQYF	TGTGCCAGCAGCACTAGCGGGAGAACAGATACGCAGTATTTT
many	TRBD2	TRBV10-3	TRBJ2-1	CAISESMVTSGRFDEQFF	TGTGCCATCAGTGAGTCGATGGTGACTAGCGGGAGGTTTGATGAGCAGTTCTTC
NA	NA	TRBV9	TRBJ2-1	CASSSVGYNEQFF	TGTGCCAGCAGTTCTGTGGGCTACAATGAGCAGTTCTTC
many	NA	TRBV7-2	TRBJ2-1	CASSFVHDREQFF	TGTGCCAGCAGCTTCGTCCACGACCGTGAGCAGTTCTTC
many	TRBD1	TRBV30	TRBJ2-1	CAWIARDRGYNEQFF	TGTGCCTGGATCGCGAGGGACAGGGGCTACAATGAGCAGTTCTTC
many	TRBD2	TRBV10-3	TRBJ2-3	CAISPRLAGLRDTQYF	TGTGCCATCAGTCCTAGACTAGCGGGATTGAGAGATACGCAGTATTTT
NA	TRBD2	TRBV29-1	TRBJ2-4	CSVGGGRDIQYF	TGCAGCGTTGGTGGAGGGAGGGACATTCAGTACTTC
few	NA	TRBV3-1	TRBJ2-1	CASSQVGGPRDEQFF	TGTGCCAGCAGCCAAGTCGGGGGGCCGCGGGATGAGCAGTTCTTC
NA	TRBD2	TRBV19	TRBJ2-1	CASSRTSGTSYNEQFF	TGTGCCAGTAGTAGAACTAGCGGGACCTCCTACAATGAGCAGTTCTTC
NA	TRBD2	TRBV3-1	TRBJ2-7	CASSMTSGGTRTYEQYF	TGTGCCAGCAGCATGACTAGCGGGGGGACTCGGACCTACGAGCAGTACTTC
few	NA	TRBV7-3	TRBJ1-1	CASCRTATSSAFF	TGTGCCAGCTGTCGAACAGCGACCAGTTCTGCTTTCTTT
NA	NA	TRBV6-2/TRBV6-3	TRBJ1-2	CASSYPQGYGYTF	TGTGCCAGCAGTTACCCACAGGGATATGGCTACACCTTC
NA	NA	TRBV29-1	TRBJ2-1	CSVVSLNNEQFF	TGCAGCGTTGTCAGCCTCAACAATGAGCAGTTCTTC
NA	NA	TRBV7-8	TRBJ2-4	CASSLRQPNIQYF	TGTGCCAGCAGCTTACGACAGCCAAACATTCAGTACTTC
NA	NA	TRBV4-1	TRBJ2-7	CASSQEPAYEQYF	TGCGCCAGCAGCCAAGAGCCGGCCTACGAGCAGTACTTC
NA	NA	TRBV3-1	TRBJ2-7	CASSLRDIPYEQYF	TGTGCCAGCAGCCTCCGGGACATCCCCTACGAGCAGTACTTC
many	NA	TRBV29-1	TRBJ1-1	CSPGQMNTEAFF	TGCAGCCCCGGACAGATGAACACTGAAGCTTTCTTT
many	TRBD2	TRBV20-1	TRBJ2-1	CSARKRGGSTVQFF	TGCAGTGCTAGAAAGCGGGGGGGTTCGACGGTGCAGTTCTTC
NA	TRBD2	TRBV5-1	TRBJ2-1	CASSFIAGDYNEQFF	TGCGCCAGCAGCTTCATAGCGGGGGACTACAATGAGCAGTTCTTC
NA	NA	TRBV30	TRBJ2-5	CAWSVGQRQETQYF	TGTGCCTGGAGTGTAGGGCAGCGACAAGAGACCCAGTACTTC
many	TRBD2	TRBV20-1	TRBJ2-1	CSAWAAGGSPNEQFF	TGCAGTGCTTGGGCGGCGGGAGGGTCCCCCAATGAGCAGTTCTTC
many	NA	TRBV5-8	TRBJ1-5	CASRFLRTQPQHF	TGTGCCAGCAGGTTCCTTAGGACCCAGCCCCAGCATTTT
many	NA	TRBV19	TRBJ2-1	CASSPRGGEQFF	TGTGCCAGTAGTCCCCGCGGAGGTGAGCAGTTCTTC
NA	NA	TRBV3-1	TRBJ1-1	CASSQVSEAFF	TGTGCCAGCAGCCAAGTTAGCGAAGCTTTCTTT
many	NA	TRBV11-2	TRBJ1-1	CASTGDRGVTEAFF	TGTGCCAGCACCGGGGATCGAGGGGTAACTGAAGCTTTCTTT
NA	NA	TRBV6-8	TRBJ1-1	CASSYVQGEVTEAFF	TGTGCCAGCAGTTACGTCCAGGGCGAGGTCACTGAAGCTTTCTTT
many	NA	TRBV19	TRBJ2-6	CASSSHSSSGANVLTF	TGTGCCAGTAGTTCTCACAGCTCCTCTGGGGCCAACGTCCTGACTTTC